The following is a T cell receptor (beta chain) sequence with its context. The data originate from a study of CD8+ T cells in alopecia areata. The authors extracted RNA and reverse transcribed it into cDNA as the sequencing template. The repertoire was sequenced with immunoSEQ multiplex PCR; TCRdb's copy has only in-frame clones and lacks some. The sample carries about 110,000 clones, 55% to 70% recorded once. The length of the CDR3 is 14 residues. V was clipped by 8 bases and J by 1 base, with 11 bases between them. CDR1 MNHEY and CDR2 SMNVEV come from the germline V gene (reference sequence). This clonotype was obtained from a human donor with alopecia areata. The sequencing input was NKG2D-low CD8+ T cells sorted from blood. V and J are TRBV27 and TRBJ2-2; the D gene is possibly TRBD2 (6 bases). The CDR3 reads CASQRELNTGELFF. The CDR3 DNA is TGTGCCAGCCAACGGGAGCTGAACACCGGGGAGCTGTTTTTT.